This T cell receptor beta chain emerged from a study of beta chain features in type 1 diabetes. Study findings and constraints: Sequencing used cDNA, and cells with high TCR expression could therefore be over-represented.

The V gene's germline CDR1 is ENHRY and CDR2 SYGVKD. This CDR3 is built from 14 residues. V was clipped by 2 bases and J by 7 bases, with 14 bases between them. Isolated RNA was reverse transcribed in full, so expressed TCRB transcripts were sequenced. Sequenced by immunoSEQ multiplex PCR; TCRdb stores in-frame clones only, minus some. The sample includes 300,000 or so clones, around 7.6% seen only once; the top ten take 0.44%. This clone was seen a few times. Its specificity is not known. Cell sorting via CD45RO/CCR7/CD25/CD127/CD95/CD27 was performed to obtain CD4+ naive, central memory, regulatory and stem cell-like memory cells.

The TCR comes from a young woman in good health. Sequenced: central memory CD4+ T cells from blood. The V and J genes are TRBV10-3 and TRBJ2-5; D not resolved. The DNA for the CDR3 is TGTGCCATCAGTGAGGAGTCGGGCTATTGGACCCAGTACTTC. The encoded protein is CAISEESGYWTQYF.